The source of this T cell receptor (beta chain) is a study of STAT5B mutations in CD4+ large granular lymphocyte leukemia. On the study more broadly: Among healthy controls, a particular HLA allele went with more CDR3 'QG' motifs.

V lost 3 bases to trimming and J lost 3 bases, with 15 bases between them. The CDR3 runs to 15 residues. Germline loops: CDR1 SGHKS, CDR2 YYEKEE (reference sequence). The repertoire was sequenced with immunoSEQ multiplex PCR; TCRdb's copy has only in-frame clones and lacks some. The repertoire holds around 21,000 clones, with around 81% as singletons. Sequenced input: CD4+ T cells from blood buffy coats. The receptor was derived from a human donor in good health. This chain uses TRBV5-5 with TRBJ2-5; the D gene could be TRBD1 or TRBD2 (5 bases each). The CDR3 loop reads CASSSPPGTEETQYF. CDR3 nucleotide sequence: TGTGCCAGCAGCTCCCCCCCCGGGACGGAAGAGACCCAGTACTTC.